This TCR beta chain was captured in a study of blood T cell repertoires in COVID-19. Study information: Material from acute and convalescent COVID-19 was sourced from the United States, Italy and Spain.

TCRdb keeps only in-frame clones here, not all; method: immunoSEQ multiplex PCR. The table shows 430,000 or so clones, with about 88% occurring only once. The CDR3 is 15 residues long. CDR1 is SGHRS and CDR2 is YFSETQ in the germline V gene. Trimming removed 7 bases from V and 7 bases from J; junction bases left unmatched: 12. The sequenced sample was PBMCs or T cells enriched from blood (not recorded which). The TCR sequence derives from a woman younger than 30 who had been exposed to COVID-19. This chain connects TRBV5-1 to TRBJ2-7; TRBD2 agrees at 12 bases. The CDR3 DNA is TGCGCCAGCGGCCCCGGGACTAGCGGGTTGTGGGAGCAGTACTTC. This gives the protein CASGPGTSGLWEQYF.